Listed below are T cell receptor beta chains from one sample, sequenced in a study of T cell changes during pregnancy in multiple sclerosis. The method was immunoSEQ multiplex PCR; TCRdb's version includes in-frame clones alone and lacks a portion of them. The sample has under 150,000 clones; about 95% are singletons. The source was peripheral blood, collected after pregnancy. All receptors derive from a female donor with multiple sclerosis, enrolled in a pregnancy study. Both conserved end residues are part of each CDR3. A D gene is named only where the DNA matches it firmly. Clone size is given for some rows only: seen once, a few or many times, or a class if the clone is expanded.

size: .; J: TRBJ2-4; D: TRBD2; V: TRBV4-3; DNA: TGCGCCAGCAGCCAAGGACTAGCTTCTTATATTCAGTACTTC; CDR3: CASSQGLASYIQYF
size: .; J: TRBJ1-1; D: .; V: TRBV28; DNA: TGTGCCAGCTCCCCCCCGGGAGGGCTGTCGACCACTGAAGCTTTCTTT; CDR3: CASSPPGGLSTTEAFF
size: .; J: TRBJ1-1; D: .; V: TRBV5-1; DNA: TGCGCCAGCAGCCTTCAGGGTACCACTGAAGCTTTCTTT; CDR3: CASSLQGTTEAFF
size: .; J: TRBJ2-1; D: TRBD2; V: TRBV5-1; DNA: TGCGCCAGCAGCTTGGTTTTTAAGGCGGGAGGGGGTGAGCAGTTCTTC; CDR3: CASSLVFKAGGGEQFF
size: .; J: TRBJ2-1; D: TRBD2; V: TRBV14; DNA: TGTGCCAGCAGCACAACACTAGCGGGAGGACCGTTCTTC; CDR3: CASSTTLAGGPFF
size: .; J: TRBJ2-3; D: .; V: TRBV27; DNA: TGTGCCAGCAGTTTGTCTGTGAGGACAGATACGCAGTATTTT; CDR3: CASSLSVRTDTQYF
size: .; J: TRBJ1-2; D: TRBD1; V: TRBV7-9; DNA: TGTGCCAGCAGAACAGGGGATAGGAGCTACACCTTC; CDR3: CASRTGDRSYTF
size: .; J: TRBJ2-5; D: .; V: TRBV4-3; DNA: TGCGCCAGCAGCCTGGGCTCCCGGGAACAACGAGAGACCCAGTACTTC; CDR3: CASSLGSREQRETQYF
size: .; J: TRBJ2-3; D: TRBD2; V: TRBV14; DNA: TGTGCCAGCAGTCCAAGTCTAGCGGGCCTCACAGATACGCAGTATTTT; CDR3: CASSPSLAGLTDTQYF
size: .; J: TRBJ1-1; D: .; V: TRBV5-1; DNA: TGCGCCAGCAGCGTTATGGACAGCGGCACTGAAGCTTTCTTT; CDR3: CASSVMDSGTEAFF
size: .; J: TRBJ1-2; D: .; V: TRBV5-1; DNA: TGCGCCAGCAGCTTGGATACCGGGGGGCACCGGAGCTATGGCTACACCTTC; CDR3: CASSLDTGGHRSYGYTF
size: .; J: TRBJ2-7; D: .; V: TRBV28; DNA: TGTGCCAGCACGGGGCGGGATCACTCCTACGAGCAGTACTTC; CDR3: CASTGRDHSYEQYF
size: .; J: TRBJ2-7; D: TRBD2; V: TRBV5-6; DNA: TGTGCCAGCAGCCGTGTAGCGGGAGGTAGCTACGAGCAGTACTTC; CDR3: CASSRVAGGSYEQYF
size: .; J: TRBJ2-7; D: TRBD2; V: TRBV9; DNA: TGTGCCAGCACCCCCCGGGGACTAGCTCCTATCTACGAGCAGTACTTC; CDR3: CASTPRGLAPIYEQYF
size: .; J: TRBJ2-1; D: .; V: TRBV14; DNA: TGTGCCAGCAGCCAAGAAGGAGGGCCGTGGCCCTACAATGAGCAGTTCTTC; CDR3: CASSQEGGPWPYNEQFF
size: few; J: TRBJ1-1; D: .; V: TRBV2; DNA: TGTGCCAGCAAGTACATGAACACTGAAGCTTTCTTT; CDR3: CASKYMNTEAFF
size: .; J: TRBJ2-7; D: TRBD2; V: TRBV5-8; DNA: TGTGCCAGCAGCCCCCCGGGACTAGCGGGACTAACCTACGAGCAGTACTTC; CDR3: CASSPPGLAGLTYEQYF
size: .; J: TRBJ2-7; D: .; V: TRBV6-5; DNA: TGTGCCAGCAGTTATAGTAGACTGAGCTCCTACGAGCAGTACTTC; CDR3: CASSYSRLSSYEQYF
size: .; J: TRBJ2-1; D: TRBD2; V: TRBV7-9; DNA: TGTGCCAGCAGCCCCACCAGGACTAGCGGATACGATGAGCAGTTCTTC; CDR3: CASSPTRTSGYDEQFF
size: .; J: TRBJ2-2; D: .; V: TRBV5-5; DNA: TGTGCCAGCAGCAAACTAGTTATGAACACCGGGGAGCTGTTTTTT; CDR3: CASSKLVMNTGELFF
size: .; J: TRBJ2-7; D: .; V: TRBV4-1; DNA: TGCGCCAGCAGCCCCCCGAACAGGACCCCATCCTACGAGCAGTACTTC; CDR3: CASSPPNRTPSYEQYF
size: .; J: TRBJ2-3; D: .; V: TRBV11-2; DNA: TGTGCCAGCAGCCCTGAGCATACGCAGTATTTT; CDR3: CASSPEHTQYF
size: once; J: TRBJ2-1; D: .; V: TRBV6-5; DNA: TGTGCCAGCCGGAGGGCCGACTCCTACAATGAGCAGTTCTTC; CDR3: CASRRADSYNEQFF
size: .; J: TRBJ2-5; D: TRBD2; V: TRBV7-9; DNA: TGTGCCAGCAGGCCGAGACTAGCTGTTGGGGGAGAGACCCAGTACTTC; CDR3: CASRPRLAVGGETQYF
size: .; J: TRBJ1-5; D: .; V: TRBV28; DNA: TGTGCCAGCAGTTTGCGGGGGCCTCATAGCAATCAGCCCCAGCATTTT; CDR3: CASSLRGPHSNQPQHF
size: .; J: TRBJ2-1; D: .; V: TRBV7-3; DNA: TGTGCCAGCAGCGCTTTACTAGACAATGAGCAGTTCTTC; CDR3: CASSALLDNEQFF
size: .; J: TRBJ2-3; D: TRBD1; V: TRBV27; DNA: TGTGCCAGCAGCCCCCTTAAACGGACAGGGGGCACAGATACGCAGTATTTT; CDR3: CASSPLKRTGGTDTQYF
size: .; J: TRBJ2-7; D: TRBD1; V: TRBV18; DNA: TGTGCCAGCTCACCCAGACAGGGAACTCGACCCTACGAGCAGTACTTC; CDR3: CASSPRQGTRPYEQYF
size: .; J: TRBJ1-4; D: .; V: TRBV19; DNA: TGTGCCAGTAGTCCGGGACAAGGGGCGAAAAAACTGTTTTTT; CDR3: CASSPGQGAKKLFF
size: .; J: TRBJ2-1; D: TRBD2; V: TRBV11-3; DNA: TGTGCCAGCAGCCCCGACGGGAGGGCCTACAATGAGCAGTTCTTC; CDR3: CASSPDGRAYNEQFF
size: .; J: TRBJ2-3; D: .; V: TRBV27; DNA: TGTGCCAGCAGTTTAACCCTAGGGGGTTCAGTAACAGATACGCAGTATTTT; CDR3: CASSLTLGGSVTDTQYF
size: .; J: TRBJ2-7; D: TRBD2; V: TRBV7-9; DNA: TGTGCCAGCAGCTTATGGCGGGGGGCAACCTACGAGCAGTACTTC; CDR3: CASSLWRGATYEQYF
size: .; J: TRBJ1-1; D: TRBD1; V: TRBV9; DNA: TGTGCCAGCAGCCCCCAGGGGGTAGTGAACACTGAAGCTTTCTTT; CDR3: CASSPQGVVNTEAFF
size: .; J: TRBJ2-7; D: TRBD1; V: TRBV27; DNA: TGTGCCAGCAGTTTATCGGGACAGCCCTACGAGCAGTACTTC; CDR3: CASSLSGQPYEQYF
size: .; J: TRBJ1-5; D: TRBD1; V: TRBV15; DNA: TGTGCCACCAGAACAGGGGCCCTCAATCAGCCCCAGCATTTT; CDR3: CATRTGALNQPQHF
size: .; J: TRBJ1-4; D: TRBD1; V: TRBV2; DNA: TGTGCCAGCAGTGGATCGGACAGGGGGCAGGAAAAACTGTTTTTT; CDR3: CASSGSDRGQEKLFF
size: .; J: TRBJ2-1; D: TRBD2; V: TRBV5-1; DNA: TGCGCCAGCAGCCCTACTAGCGGGAGGATTGAGCAGTTCTTC; CDR3: CASSPTSGRIEQFF
size: .; J: TRBJ2-7; D: TRBD2; V: TRBV10-2; DNA: TGCGCCAGCAGTGAGCGAACACTAGCGGGAATAATCTCCGAGCAGTACTTC; CDR3: CASSERTLAGIISEQYF
size: .; J: TRBJ1-1; D: .; V: TRBV6-5; DNA: TGTGCCAGCAGTCGAACCGGTAGGAGGCCTGAAGCTTTCTTT; CDR3: CASSRTGRRPEAFF
size: .; J: TRBJ2-1; D: TRBD2; V: TRBV28; DNA: TGTGCCAGCAGACCTGGGACTAGCGGGAGAGAGTTCTTC; CDR3: CASRPGTSGREFF
size: .; J: TRBJ1-1; D: .; V: TRBV15; DNA: TGTGCCACCAGCAGAGATCGAGGGACTGAAGCTTTCTTT; CDR3: CATSRDRGTEAFF
size: .; J: TRBJ2-3; D: TRBD2; V: TRBV11-2; DNA: TGTGCCAGCAGCCCCTTTGCGGGGGGGGCAGATACGCAGTATTTT; CDR3: CASSPFAGGADTQYF
size: .; J: TRBJ1-2; D: TRBD1; V: TRBV2; DNA: TGTGCCAGCATTAGGACAGGGGAAAACTATGGCTACACCTTC; CDR3: CASIRTGENYGYTF
size: .; J: TRBJ2-7; D: TRBD1; V: TRBV4-3; DNA: TGCGCCAGCAGCATACCGGGACAGAGCCTTAGGGAGCAGTACTTC; CDR3: CASSIPGQSLREQYF
size: .; J: TRBJ1-3; D: TRBD1; V: TRBV4-1; DNA: TGCGCCAGCAGCCAAGGGACAGGGCCTGGAAACACCATATATTTT; CDR3: CASSQGTGPGNTIYF
size: .; J: TRBJ1-2; D: TRBD1; V: TRBV6-5; DNA: TGTGCCAGCAGTCGTTACAGGGGTGGTATCTATGGCTACACCTTC; CDR3: CASSRYRGGIYGYTF
size: once; J: TRBJ2-2; D: .; V: TRBV18; DNA: TGTGCCAGCTCACCACCGGGCAGGGGGAACACCGGGGAGCTGTTTTTT; CDR3: CASSPPGRGNTGELFF
size: .; J: TRBJ1-5; D: .; V: TRBV6-1; DNA: TGTGCCAGCAGTGAAGGGCAGGGAAGCAATCAGCCCCAGCATTTT; CDR3: CASSEGQGSNQPQHF
size: .; J: TRBJ2-7; D: .; V: TRBV5-1; DNA: TGCGCCAGCAGCTTTACAGGGGGGGCGTCCTACGAGCAGTACTTC; CDR3: CASSFTGGASYEQYF
size: .; J: TRBJ2-5; D: .; V: TRBV19; DNA: TGTGCCAGTAGTGTGGTTGGCGAGACCCAGTACTTC; CDR3: CASSVVGETQYF
size: .; J: TRBJ2-1; D: TRBD2; V: TRBV7-9; DNA: TGTGCCAGCAGCTTTGGCGGGAGCAATGAGCAGTTCTTC; CDR3: CASSFGGSNEQFF
size: .; J: TRBJ2-1; D: TRBD1; V: TRBV7-9; DNA: TGTGCCAGCAGTTGGACAGGGGGTCCCTACAATGAGCAGTTCTTC; CDR3: CASSWTGGPYNEQFF
size: .; J: TRBJ2-7; D: .; V: TRBV28; DNA: TGTGCCAGCAGTTTCCACCCACGTCACGGGACCTACGAGCAGTACTTC; CDR3: CASSFHPRHGTYEQYF
size: .; J: TRBJ2-5; D: .; V: TRBV20-1; DNA: TGCAGTGCTAGAGTCGGGGAGACCCAGTACTTC; CDR3: CSARVGETQYF
size: .; J: TRBJ1-4; D: .; V: TRBV7-2; DNA: TGTGCCAGCAGCTTAGATGGGCGGGTGGAAAAACTGTTTTTT; CDR3: CASSLDGRVEKLFF
size: .; J: TRBJ2-5; D: TRBD2; V: TRBV6-6; DNA: TGTGCCAGCACCCTGCTAGCGGGAGCGGAGACCCAGTACTTC; CDR3: CASTLLAGAETQYF
size: .; J: TRBJ2-1; D: .; V: TRBV12-2; DNA: TGTGCAAGTCGCAGCTCAGCGGGGGTTACCAGGGAGCAGTTCTTC; CDR3: CASRSSAGVTREQFF
size: .; J: TRBJ2-7; D: .; V: TRBV4-1; DNA: TGCGCCAGCAGTTCGGAGGTCGCCTACGAGCAGTACTTC; CDR3: CASSSEVAYEQYF